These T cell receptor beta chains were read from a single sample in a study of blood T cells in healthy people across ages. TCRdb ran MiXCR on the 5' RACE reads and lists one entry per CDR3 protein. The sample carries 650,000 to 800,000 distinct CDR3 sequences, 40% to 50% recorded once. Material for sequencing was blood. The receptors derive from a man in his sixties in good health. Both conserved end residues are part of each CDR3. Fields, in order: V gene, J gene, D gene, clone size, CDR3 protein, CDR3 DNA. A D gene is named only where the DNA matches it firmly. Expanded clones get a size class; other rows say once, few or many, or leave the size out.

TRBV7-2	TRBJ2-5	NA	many	CASSLAQPPPRFETQYF	TGTGCCAGCAGCTTAGCCCAGCCACCCCCGCGGTTTGAGACCCAGTACTTC
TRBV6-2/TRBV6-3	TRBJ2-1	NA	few	CASSRGLVLNNEQFF	TGTGCCAGCAGCCGGGGACTTGTATTAAACAATGAGCAGTTCTTC
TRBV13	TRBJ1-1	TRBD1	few	CASSRQGAGTEAFF	TGTGCCAGCAGCCGACAGGGGGCAGGCACTGAAGCTTTCTTT
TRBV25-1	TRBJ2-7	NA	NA	CASSELIQGGEQYF	TGTGCCAGCAGTGAATTGATACAGGGCGGCGAGCAGTACTTC
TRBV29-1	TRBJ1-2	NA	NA	CSVRGVSGYTF	TGCAGCGTCCGGGGGGTCTCTGGCTACACCTTC
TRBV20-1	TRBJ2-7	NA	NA	CSAGRGADLYEQYF	TGCAGTGCTGGCCGGGGAGCTGACCTTTACGAGCAGTACTTC
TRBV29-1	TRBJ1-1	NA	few	CIARGGHTEAFF	TGCATCGCTCGCGGGGGGCACACTGAAGCTTTCTTT
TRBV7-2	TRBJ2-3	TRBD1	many	CASSPQGQGVRDTQYF	TGTGCCAGCAGCCCTCAGGGACAGGGTGTGAGAGATACGCAGTATTTT
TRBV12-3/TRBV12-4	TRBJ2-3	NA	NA	CASSSPDTQYF	TGTGCCAGCAGTTCACCAGATACGCAGTATTTT
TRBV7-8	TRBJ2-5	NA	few	CASSLSHRAPFKTQYF	TGTGCCAGCAGCTTATCTCACAGGGCCCCTTTCAAGACCCAGTACTTC
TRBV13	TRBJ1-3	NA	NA	CASSPPLEVRTGNTIYF	TGTGCCAGCAGTCCCCCGTTGGAGGTCCGGACGGGAAACACCATATATTTT
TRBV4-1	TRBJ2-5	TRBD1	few	CASSLQGAEETQYF	TGCGCCAGCAGCCTACAGGGGGCTGAAGAGACCCAGTACTTC
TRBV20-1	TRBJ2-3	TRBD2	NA	CSATSQAGGTDTQYF	TGCAGTGCTACTTCCCAAGCGGGGGGTACAGATACGCAGTATTTT
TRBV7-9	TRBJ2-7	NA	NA	CACTQSMSAAEQYF	TGTGCCTGCACCCAATCGATGTCGGCAGCCGAGCAGTACTTC
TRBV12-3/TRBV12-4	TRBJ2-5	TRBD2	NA	CASSPLTGGYQETQYF	TGTGCCAGCAGTCCCCTCACGGGGGGGTACCAAGAGACCCAGTACTTC
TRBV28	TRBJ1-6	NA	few	CASSFSGLTLRLNSPLHF	TGTGCCAGCAGTTTCTCAGGCCTTACCCTCCGCCTTAATTCACCCCTCCACTTT
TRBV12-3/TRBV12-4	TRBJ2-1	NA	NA	CASSLEGGGHNEQFF	TGTGCCAGCAGTCTAGAGGGGGGGGGCCACAATGAGCAGTTCTTC
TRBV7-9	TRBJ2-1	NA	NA	CASNPPTGSGYNEQFF	TGTGCCAGCAACCCTCCCACCGGGTCTGGGTACAATGAGCAGTTCTTC
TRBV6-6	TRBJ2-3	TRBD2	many	CASSAGTSRDTQYF	TGTGCCAGCAGCGCTGGGACTAGCAGAGATACGCAGTATTTT
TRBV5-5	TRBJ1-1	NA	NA	CASSLKVFFSEAFF	TGTGCCAGCAGCTTGAAGGTCTTTTTTTCTGAAGCTTTCTTT
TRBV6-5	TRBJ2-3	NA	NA	CASSYSSTFGSGRGGDTQYF	TGTGCCAGCAGTTACTCGAGCACTTTCGGGTCAGGGCGAGGGGGGGATACGCAGTATTTT
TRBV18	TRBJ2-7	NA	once	CASSPAGTFYEQYF	TGTGCCAGCTCACCCGCAGGTACATTTTACGAGCAGTACTTC
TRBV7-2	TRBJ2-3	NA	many	CASSLPTDTQYF	TGCGCCAGCAGCTTGCCCACAGATACGCAGTATTTT
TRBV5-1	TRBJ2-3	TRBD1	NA	CASSAGQDADTQYF	TGCGCCAGCAGCGCGGGACAGGACGCAGATACGCAGTATTTT
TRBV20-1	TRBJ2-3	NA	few	CSARGFGTPGLTDTQYF	TGCAGTGCTAGAGGGTTTGGGACCCCCGGGCTCACAGATACGCAGTATTTT
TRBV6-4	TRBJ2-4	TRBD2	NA	CASFLHGLARGAQYF	TGTGCCAGTTTTCTACACGGACTAGCCCGGGGGGCCCAGTACTTC
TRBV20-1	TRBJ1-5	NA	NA	CSAGDTAGNQPQHF	TGCAGTGCTGGGGATACAGCGGGAAATCAGCCCCAGCATTTT
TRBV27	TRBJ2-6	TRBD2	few	CASRIYAWGTSHSSGANVLTF	TGTGCCAGCCGAATCTATGCCTGGGGGACTAGCCACAGCTCTGGGGCCAACGTCCTGACTTTC
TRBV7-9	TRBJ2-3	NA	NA	CASSPPRVSSGDTQYF	TGTGCCAGCAGCCCGCCGAGGGTCTCTAGTGGAGATACGCAGTATTTT
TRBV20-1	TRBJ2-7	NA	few	CSARDRRAISLAEQYF	TGCAGTGCTAGAGATCGGCGGGCCATAAGTTTGGCCGAGCAGTACTTC
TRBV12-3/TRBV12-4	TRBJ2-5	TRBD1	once	CASMVRQGGETQYF	TGTGCCAGCATGGTTCGTCAAGGGGGCGAGACCCAGTACTTC
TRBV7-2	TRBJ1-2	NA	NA	CASSFEGKVYGYTF	TGTGCCAGCAGCTTTGAAGGGAAGGTCTATGGCTACACCTTC
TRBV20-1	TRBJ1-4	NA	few	CSASGGKQKGGKLFF	TGCAGTGCTAGTGGAGGAAAACAGAAGGGGGGAAAACTGTTTTTT
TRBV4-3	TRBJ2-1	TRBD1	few	CASSQGTGKYNEQFF	TGCGCCAGCAGCCAAGGGACAGGGAAATACAATGAGCAGTTCTTC
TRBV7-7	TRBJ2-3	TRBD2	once	CASSTGLAPDTQYF	TGTGCCAGCAGCACCGGACTAGCGCCAGATACGCAGTATTTT
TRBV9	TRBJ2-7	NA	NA	CASSPDRINSYEQYF	TGTGCCAGCAGCCCTGACAGAATCAATTCCTACGAGCAGTACTTC
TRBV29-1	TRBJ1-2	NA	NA	CSVADWNYGYTF	TGCAGCGTCGCCGACTGGAACTATGGCTACACCTTC
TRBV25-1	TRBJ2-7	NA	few	CASSEFGQGSYEQYF	TGTGCCAGCAGTGAATTTGGCCAGGGCAGCTACGAGCAGTACTTC
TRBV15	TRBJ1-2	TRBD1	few	CATSRDPTGGGYTF	TGTGCCACCAGCAGAGATCCGACAGGGGGAGGCTACACCTTC
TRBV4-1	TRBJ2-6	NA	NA	CASSQDLGRGLSGANVLTF	TGCGCCAGCAGCCAAGATTTGGGCAGGGGCCTCTCTGGGGCCAACGTCCTGACTTTC
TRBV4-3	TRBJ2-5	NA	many	CASSQRGSGQETQYF	TGCGCCAGCAGCCAAAGGGGAAGCGGCCAAGAGACCCAGTACTTC
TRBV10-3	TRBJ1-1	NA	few	CAISEDTEAFF	TGTGCCATCAGTGAAGACACTGAAGCTTTCTTT